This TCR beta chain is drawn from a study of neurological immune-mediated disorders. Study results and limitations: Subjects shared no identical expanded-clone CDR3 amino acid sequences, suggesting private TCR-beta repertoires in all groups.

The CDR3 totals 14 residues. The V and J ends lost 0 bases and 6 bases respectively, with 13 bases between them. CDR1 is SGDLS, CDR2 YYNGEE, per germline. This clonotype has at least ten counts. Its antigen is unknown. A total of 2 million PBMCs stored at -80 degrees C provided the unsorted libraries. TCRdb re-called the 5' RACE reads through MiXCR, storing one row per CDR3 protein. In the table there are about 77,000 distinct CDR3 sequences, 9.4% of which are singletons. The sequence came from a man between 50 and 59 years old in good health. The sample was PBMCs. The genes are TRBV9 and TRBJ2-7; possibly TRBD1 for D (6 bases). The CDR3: CASSVGMGALEQYF. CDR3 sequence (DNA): TGTGCCAGCAGCGTAGGGATGGGGGCCCTCGAGCAGTACTTC.